These T cell receptor beta chains were read from a single sample in a study of T cell responses to AZD1222 COVID-19 vaccine. TCRdb's copy holds only in-frame clones and misses some; the assay was immunoSEQ multiplex PCR. The sample consists of 90,000 to 150,000 clones, 88% of them appearing once. The sample was peripheral blood, taken on day 0 of AZD1222 vaccination. These receptors all stem from an adult in good health. Each CDR3 is given with its conserved first and last residue. D genes are given only for firm matches. For some rows the clone size is stated as once, few or many, or as a class when expanded; others skip it.

J gene	clone size	V gene	D gene	CDR3 DNA	CDR3 protein
TRBJ2-7	.	TRBV6-5	.	TGTGCCAGCAACCTCCAGGGTCCCTACGAGCAGTACTTC	CASNLQGPYEQYF
TRBJ2-5	.	TRBV18	.	TGTGCCAGCTCACCCGGACAGCAAGAGACCCAGTACTTC	CASSPGQQETQYF
TRBJ2-5	once	TRBV5-4	.	TGTGCCAGCAGCTCGATGGGGGAGACCCAGTACTTC	CASSSMGETQYF
TRBJ1-1	.	TRBV3-1/TRBV3-2	.	TGTGCCAGCAGCCCCTCGGCGGGGGGGAACACTGAAGCTTTCTTT	CASSPSAGGNTEAFF
TRBJ1-1	.	TRBV7-8	TRBD1	TGTGCCAGCAGCTTGGAGACAGGGCGGACTGAAGCTTTCTTT	CASSLETGRTEAFF
TRBJ1-1	.	TRBV6-2/TRBV6-3	.	TGTGCCAGCAGTTATCTCGAGAACACTGAAGCTTTCTTT	CASSYLENTEAFF
TRBJ1-2	.	TRBV7-2	.	TGTGCCAGCAGCTTCACGGACGTCGGCTATGGCTACACCTTC	CASSFTDVGYGYTF
TRBJ1-2	.	TRBV6-5	.	TGTGCCAGCACAGCAGGCGCTAACTATGGCTACACCTTC	CASTAGANYGYTF
TRBJ1-6	.	TRBV4-3	.	TGCGCCAGCAGCCAACGGCTACTTGATTCACCCCTCCACTTT	CASSQRLLDSPLHF
TRBJ1-2	once	TRBV4-3	.	TGCGCCAGCAGCCAAGCAGCCCAGGGGAACTATGGCTACACCTTC	CASSQAAQGNYGYTF
TRBJ2-7	.	TRBV5-1	.	TGCGCCAGCAGCTTGGATGTATTGTCAGGGGGGTTCTACGAGCAGTACTTC	CASSLDVLSGGFYEQYF
TRBJ1-2	.	TRBV21-1	.	TGTGCCAGCAGCAAATTATCCCCTAGGGCTATCTATGGCTACACCTTC	CASSKLSPRAIYGYTF
TRBJ2-7	.	TRBV4-3	TRBD1	TGCGCCAGCAGCCAAGATCCGAGACAGGGGGCCTACGAGCAGTACTTC	CASSQDPRQGAYEQYF
TRBJ1-1	.	TRBV12-5	.	TGTGCTAGTGGTCTTCGGACGGAGATGAACACTGAAGCTTTCTTT	CASGLRTEMNTEAFF
TRBJ1-5	.	TRBV19	.	TGTGCCAGTAGTATGTCCGGCATTAGCAATCAGCCCCAGCATTTT	CASSMSGISNQPQHF
TRBJ1-1	once	TRBV5-1	.	TGCGCCAGCAGCTTGGGTAAGGCGGACGTCACTGAAGCTTTCTTT	CASSLGKADVTEAFF
TRBJ1-1	.	TRBV3-1/TRBV3-2	TRBD1	TGTGCCAGCAGCCAAATGACAGGGGCTGAAGCTTTCTTT	CASSQMTGAEAFF
TRBJ1-1	.	TRBV27	.	TGTGCCAGCAGTCCCGGCCCACTCACTGAAGCTTTCTTT	CASSPGPLTEAFF
TRBJ2-6	once	TRBV4-1	.	TGCGCCAGCAGCAAGATAGGTGTACAGGATCGCTCTGGGGCCAACGTCCTGACTTTC	CASSKIGVQDRSGANVLTF
TRBJ1-1	.	TRBV9	TRBD1	TGTGCCAGCAGTCGACAGGGGGCCTTCACTGAAGCTTTCTTT	CASSRQGAFTEAFF
TRBJ2-5	.	TRBV12-5	TRBD1	TGTGCTAGTACAGGGGTAGTAGAGACCCAGTACTTC	CASTGVVETQYF
TRBJ2-3	.	TRBV19	TRBD2	TGTGCCAGTAGTCCCCGACTAGCGGGGCTGCAAGATACGCAGTATTTT	CASSPRLAGLQDTQYF
TRBJ2-1	.	TRBV5-4	TRBD2	TGTGCCAGCAGCAGAAGCGGGGCTCCCTACAATGAGCAGTTCTTC	CASSRSGAPYNEQFF
TRBJ1-6	.	TRBV7-2	.	TGTGCCAGCAGCTTGCGTAGGAGTGTTGATTCACCCCTCCACTTT	CASSLRRSVDSPLHF
TRBJ1-5	.	TRBV4-2	.	TGTGCCAGCAGCCAAGAGGGGGGCGGACAGCCCCAGCATTTT	CASSQEGGGQPQHF
TRBJ1-6	.	TRBV4-1	.	TGCGCCAGCAGCCAAGACGTCCGGGGGCGGTCACCCCTCCACTTT	CASSQDVRGRSPLHF
TRBJ1-1	.	TRBV21-1	.	TGTGCCAGCAGCAAAGAAGTGTACGGTTCAGCTTTCTTT	CASSKEVYGSAFF
TRBJ1-1	.	TRBV1	.	TGCACCAGCAGAAAAAGCTGGGAGCGCGATGAAGCTTTCTTT	CTSRKSWERDEAFF
TRBJ1-5	.	TRBV19	.	TGTGCCAGTACCCCAGATCTAGCGCCAGATCAGCCCCAGCATTTT	CASTPDLAPDQPQHF
TRBJ2-7	.	TRBV10-3	.	TGTGCCATCAGCCCAAGCTCCTACGAGCAGTACTTC	CAISPSSYEQYF
TRBJ2-7	.	TRBV4-2	TRBD2	TGTGCCAGCAGCCGACAGGCCACCTTTACTAGCGGGAGCTCCTACGAGCAGTACTTC	CASSRQATFTSGSSYEQYF
TRBJ1-1	.	TRBV5-3	.	TGTGCCAGAAGCTTGAAGAATATGGGGGTTTGGACTGAAGCTTTCTTT	CARSLKNMGVWTEAFF
TRBJ1-6	.	TRBV27	.	TGTGCCAGCAGTTTATCCCCCCCAAGCTCCTATAATTCACCCCTCCACTTT	CASSLSPPSSYNSPLHF
TRBJ1-1	.	TRBV9	TRBD1	TGTGCCAGCAGCGTCGGGACAGGGCTGAACACTGAAGCTTTCTTT	CASSVGTGLNTEAFF
TRBJ2-3	few	TRBV2	.	TGTGCCAGCAGCCCGAACTTGGATACGCAGTATTTT	CASSPNLDTQYF
TRBJ2-1	.	TRBV2	TRBD2	TGTGCCAGCAGCGAGACTAGCGGGGGAAACAATGAGCAGTTCTTC	CASSETSGGNNEQFF
TRBJ1-1	.	TRBV6-5	.	TGTGCCAGCAGTTACAATGGGGCGTTGGGCCATGAAGCTTTCTTT	CASSYNGALGHEAFF
TRBJ1-1	.	TRBV19	.	TGTGCCAGTAGTATACAGGATATGAACACTGAAGCTTTCTTT	CASSIQDMNTEAFF